A selection of T cell receptor beta chains follows, all from one sample in a study of OX40 agonist ivuxolimab in advanced cancers. Sequencing used immunoSEQ multiplex PCR; TCRdb keeps in-frame clones, though not all of them. The sample shows some 71,000 clones, roughly nine tenths of them seen only once. Specimen: CD4+ or CD8+ T cells sorted from blood, collected in a trial of the OX40 agonist ivuxolimab. These receptors came from an adult with an advanced solid tumor such as melanoma, head and neck, liver or kidney cancer. Both conserved end residues are part of each CDR3. The order of the fields is clone size, J gene, D gene, V gene, CDR3 protein, CDR3 DNA. The D gene is left open where the match is weak. Size tells how often a clone was seen (once, few, many) or the class of an expanded clone, and some rows leave it out.

. TRBJ2-7 TRBD2 TRBV27 CATSGLAGGPIYEQYF TGTGCCACTTCAGGACTAGCGGGAGGGCCTATCTACGAGCAGTACTTC
once TRBJ2-4 . TRBV21-1 CASSEKWEGAKNIQYF TGTGCCAGCAGCGAAAAGTGGGAGGGGGCCAAAAACATTCAGTACTTC
. TRBJ2-1 . TRBV18 CASSPPRGRDNEQFF TGTGCCAGCTCACCACCGCGGGGGCGCGACAATGAGCAGTTCTTC
. TRBJ2-3 TRBD2 TRBV9 CASSVELAGGVDTQYF TGTGCCAGCAGCGTTGAACTAGCGGGAGGTGTAGATACGCAGTATTTT
. TRBJ2-7 TRBD1 TRBV7-9 CASSLSATGGYEQYF TGTGCCAGCAGCTTATCTGCAACAGGGGGATACGAGCAGTACTTC
. TRBJ2-2 . TRBV18 CASSPGAPNTGELFF TGTGCCAGCTCACCAGGGGCCCCTAACACCGGGGAGCTGTTTTTT
. TRBJ1-2 . TRBV28 CASSPLQGGYGYTF TGTGCCAGCAGCCCTCTCCAGGGCGGTTATGGCTACACCTTC
. TRBJ2-7 . TRBV4-1 CASSRLEGRKEQYF TGCGCCAGCAGCCGACTAGAGGGAAGGAAGGAGCAGTACTTC
once TRBJ1-4 TRBD1 TRBV27 CASSKGTVFNEKLFF TGTGCCAGCAGTAAGGGGACAGTCTTTAATGAAAAACTGTTTTTT
. TRBJ2-1 TRBD1 TRBV28 CASSDDRGLNSEQFF TGTGCCAGCAGCGATGACAGGGGGCTTAACAGTGAGCAGTTCTTC
few TRBJ2-3 TRBD1 TRBV27 CASSLSGTGAISTDTQYF TGTGCCAGCAGTTTATCGGGGACAGGGGCTATAAGCACAGATACGCAGTATTTT
. TRBJ2-7 . TRBV4-3 CASSQDFGQGRYEQYF TGCGCCAGCAGCCAAGATTTTGGCCAGGGGCGTTACGAGCAGTACTTC
. TRBJ2-1 . TRBV5-1 CASSLGGEQFF TGCGCCAGCAGCCTAGGGGGGGAGCAGTTCTTC
. TRBJ2-7 . TRBV4-3 CASSQDRGGLSYEQYF TGCGCCAGCAGCCAAGATCGAGGAGGGCTTTCCTACGAGCAGTACTTC
. TRBJ2-7 TRBD1 TRBV5-3 CASKGQGYHEQYF TGTGCCAGTAAGGGACAGGGGTACCACGAGCAGTACTTC